This T cell receptor (beta chain) was obtained from a study of blood T cell repertoires in COVID-19. The overall study: From T cells, B-cell-depleted T cells, or PBMCs came the material, which was cDNA or gDNA.

The CDR3 covers 15 residues. The J segment lost 4 bases and the V segment lost 4 bases, leaving 6 bases of the junction unmatched. Per germline, CDR1 LNHDA and CDR2 SQIVND (reference sequence). Per the original data handling: Reference gene primer amplification in the assay estimated nucleated cell counts. Clones were read by immunoSEQ multiplex PCR, and TCRdb kept only the in-frame ones, dropping some. V, J and clone size derive from that table, while D and trimming were established from the DNA sequence. The sample lists under 200,000 clones, over 80% seen once, with roughly 9.2% in the top ten. The specimen sequenced was peripheral blood. The chain links TRBV19 to TRBJ2-1; 8 bases are shared with TRBD1. The source is a woman older than 75 with active or convalescent COVID-19. The CDR3 is CASSTDRGLYNEQFF. The CDR3 nucleotides read TGTGCCAGTAGTACAGACAGGGGATTGTACAATGAGCAGTTCTTC.